This T cell receptor beta chain was found in a study of blood T cells in healthy people across ages. Study findings and constraints: Unsorted PBMCs blocked a conclusive comparison of naive and antigen-experienced cells.

V was trimmed by 0 bases and J by 10 bases, leaving 10 bases between them. This CDR3 spans 13 amino acids. Sample-barcoded 5' priming and a J-beta primer mix drove a second PCR of 7 to 11 cycles. The yield of each sample was at least 2.5 million CDR3-containing paired-end reads. TCRdb re-called the 5' RACE reads through MiXCR, storing one row per CDR3 protein. This sample has about 930,000 distinct CDR3 sequences, with just under 30% found just once. Per sample, extraction of total RNA gave at least 5 micrograms in every case. In this sample, this clonotype turned up a few times. Its matching antigen is unknown. These data are also associated with another study on T cells of mothers and their children. That publication notes: Approximately 3 million TCR beta reads per child versus over 9 million per mother.

The material sequenced was blood. The receptor's source is a woman aged 40 to 50 in good health. The chain employs TRBV12-3 or TRBV12-4 and TRBJ2-1, with TRBD2 as a possible D gene (7 bases). The DNA for the CDR3 is TGTGCCAGCAGTTTAGCGGGGGGGACAGAGCAGTTCTTC. It specifies CASSLAGGTEQFF.